This T cell receptor beta chain was observed in a study of T-cell reconstitution after alpha-beta-depleted transplantation in children. Overall study findings and caveats: Surviving recipient T cells and thymic progenitors accounted for the high day-60 TCRbeta diversity observed in some patients. The origin of alpha-beta T cells about two months after transplant was reportedly several hundred expanded graft clones. From newly produced T cells came most of the T-cell counts and diversity one year after transplant.

TCRbeta library preparation incorporated unique molecular identifiers. TCRdb recomputed calls from the PCR reads with MiXCR, one row per CDR3 protein. The repertoire holds about 77,000 distinct CDR3 sequences, with approximately 18% as singletons. Remarks on this clonotype: Antigen specificity is unknown.

The sequence was obtained from a male patient between 2 and 10 years old who had a stem cell transplant for acute lymphoblastic leukemia, so the T cells may come from the graft donor. Sequences were derived from PBMCs, mostly from graft donor cells, sampled 360 days after TCRalphabeta/CD19-depleted stem cell transplant.

In DNA form, the CDR3 reads TGCGCCAGCGTGGACGAGGGGCACACCGGGGAGCTGTTTTTT. It translates to CASVDEGHTGELFF. The chain couples TRBV5-1 to TRBJ2-2; D tentatively fits TRBD1 or TRBD2 (5 bases each). Per the germline V gene, CDR1 is SGHRS and CDR2 is YFSETQ. Trimming cost V 7 bases and J 3 bases, with 13 bases left between them. The length of the CDR3 is 14 residues. Combining the CDR3 with reference TRBV5-1 and TRBJ2-2 gives the whole variable domain KAGVTQTPRYLIKTRGQQVTLSCSPISGHRSVSWYQQTPGQGLQFLFEYFSETQRNKGNFPGRFSGRQFSNSRSEMNVSTLELGDSALYLCASVDEGHTGELFFGEGSRLTVL.